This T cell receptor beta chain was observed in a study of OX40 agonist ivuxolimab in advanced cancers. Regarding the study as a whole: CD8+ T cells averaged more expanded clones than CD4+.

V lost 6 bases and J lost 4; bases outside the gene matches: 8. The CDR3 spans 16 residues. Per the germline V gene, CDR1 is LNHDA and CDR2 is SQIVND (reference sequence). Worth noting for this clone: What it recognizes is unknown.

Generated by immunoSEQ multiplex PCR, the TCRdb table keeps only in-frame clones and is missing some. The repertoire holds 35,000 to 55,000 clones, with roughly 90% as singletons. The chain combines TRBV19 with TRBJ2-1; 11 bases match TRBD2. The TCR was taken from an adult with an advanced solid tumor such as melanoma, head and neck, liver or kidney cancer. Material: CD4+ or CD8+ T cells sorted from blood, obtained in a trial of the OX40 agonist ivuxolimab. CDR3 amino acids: CASSPSSGRIYNEQFF. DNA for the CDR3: TGTGCCAGTAGCCCGTCTAGCGGGAGGATTTACAATGAGCAGTTCTTC.